These 2 T cell receptor beta chains came from one sample sequenced in a study of tumor-infiltrating lymphocytes in glioblastoma multiforme. Multiple V-beta primers and a C-beta primer amplified TCRB from RNA. One entry per CDR3 protein results from TCRdb running MiXCR on the multiplex PCR reads. The data hold around 33,000 distinct CDR3 sequences, with 60% to 65% observed a single time. The sequencing sample was made of brain tumor tissue. These receptors were taken from a male donor with glioblastoma.

Points on this clonotype: The CDR3 ends on some other residue instead of the conserved phenylalanine or tryptophan, so this is likely a read error. This chain connects TRBV12-3 or TRBV12-4 to TRBJ2-7; D possibly corresponds to TRBD2 (6 bases). The CDR3 sequence is 11 residues long. The V end lost 11 bases, the J end lost 2 bases, and 10 bases lay between the germline ends. The CDR3: CAGGMTYEQYL. The CDR3 DNA reads TGTGCCGGCGGGATGACCTACGAGCAGTACTTG.

A remark on this clonotype: One junction end does not reproduce the germline sequence, and a read error may be involved. This rearrangement joins TRBV12-3 or TRBV12-4 to TRBJ2-7; TRBD1 matches 7 bases. The CDR3 loop spans 12 amino acids. The CDR3 sequence: CVSSLGGGEQYF. The DNA of the CDR3 is TGTGTCAGCAGTTTAGGGGGCGGTGAGCAGTACTTC.